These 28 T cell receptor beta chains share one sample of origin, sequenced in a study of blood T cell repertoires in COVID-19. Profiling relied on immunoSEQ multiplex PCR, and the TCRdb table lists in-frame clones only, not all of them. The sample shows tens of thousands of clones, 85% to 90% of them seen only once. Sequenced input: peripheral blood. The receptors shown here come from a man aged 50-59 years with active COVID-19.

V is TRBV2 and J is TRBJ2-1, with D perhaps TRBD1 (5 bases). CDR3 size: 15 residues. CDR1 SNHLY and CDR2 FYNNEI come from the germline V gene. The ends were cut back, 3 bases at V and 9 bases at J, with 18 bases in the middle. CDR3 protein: CASSEMWVTTGEQFF. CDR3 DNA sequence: TGTGCCAGCAGTGAGATGTGGGTAACTACAGGTGAGCAGTTCTTC.

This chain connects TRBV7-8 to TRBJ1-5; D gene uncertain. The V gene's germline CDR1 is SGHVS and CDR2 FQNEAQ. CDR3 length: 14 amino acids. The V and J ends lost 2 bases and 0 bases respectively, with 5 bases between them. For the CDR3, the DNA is TGTGCCAGCAGCTTACGGTATAGCAATCAGCCCCAGCATTTT. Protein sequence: CASSLRYSNQPQHF.

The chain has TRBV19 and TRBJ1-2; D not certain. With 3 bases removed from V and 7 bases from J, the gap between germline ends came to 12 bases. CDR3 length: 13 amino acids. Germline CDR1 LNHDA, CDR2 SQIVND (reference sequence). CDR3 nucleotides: TGTGCCAGTAGTATCCCGGGTCGGAGTGGCTACACCTTC. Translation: CASSIPGRSGYTF.

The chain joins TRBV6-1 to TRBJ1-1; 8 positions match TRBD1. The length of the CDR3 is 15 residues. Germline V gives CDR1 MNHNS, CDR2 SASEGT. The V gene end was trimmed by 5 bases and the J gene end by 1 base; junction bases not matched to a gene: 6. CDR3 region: CASSWDRRGNTEAFF. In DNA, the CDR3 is TGTGCCAGCAGTTGGGACAGGCGTGGGAACACTGAAGCTTTCTTT.

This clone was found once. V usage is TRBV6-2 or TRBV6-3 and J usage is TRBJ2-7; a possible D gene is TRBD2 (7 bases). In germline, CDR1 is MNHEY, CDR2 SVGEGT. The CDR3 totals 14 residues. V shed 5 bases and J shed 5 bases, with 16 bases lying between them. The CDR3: CASSLPGGRHEQYF. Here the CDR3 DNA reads TGTGCCAGCAGTCTCCCGGGGGGCAGACACGAGCAGTACTTC.

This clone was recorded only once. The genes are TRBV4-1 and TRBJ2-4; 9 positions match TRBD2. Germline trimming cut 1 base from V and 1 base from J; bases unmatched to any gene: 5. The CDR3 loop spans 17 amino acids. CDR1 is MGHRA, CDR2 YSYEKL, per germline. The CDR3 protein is CASSQAAGGPAKNIQYF. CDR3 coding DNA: TGCGCCAGCAGCCAAGCGGCGGGAGGGCCGGCCAAAAACATTCAGTACTTC.

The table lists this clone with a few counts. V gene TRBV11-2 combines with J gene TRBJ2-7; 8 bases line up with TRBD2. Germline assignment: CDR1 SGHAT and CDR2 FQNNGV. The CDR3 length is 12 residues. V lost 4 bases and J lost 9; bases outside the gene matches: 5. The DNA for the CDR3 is TGTGCCAGCAGCTCGGGACTAGGGTGGCAGTACTTC. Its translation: CASSSGLGWQYF. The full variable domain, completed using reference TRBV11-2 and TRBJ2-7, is EAGVAQSPRYKIIEKRQSVAFWCNPISGHATLYWYQQILGQGPKLLIQFQNNGVVDDSQLPKDRFSAERLKGVDSTLKIQPAKLEDSAVYLCASSSGLGWQYFGPGTRLTVT.

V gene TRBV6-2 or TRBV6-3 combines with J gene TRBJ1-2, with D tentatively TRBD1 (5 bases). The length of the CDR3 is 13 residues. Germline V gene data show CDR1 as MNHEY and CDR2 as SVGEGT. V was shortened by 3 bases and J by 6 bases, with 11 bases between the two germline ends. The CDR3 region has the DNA TGTGCCAGCAGTTATGTAGGGGCCAATGGCTACACCTTC. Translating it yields CASSYVGANGYTF.

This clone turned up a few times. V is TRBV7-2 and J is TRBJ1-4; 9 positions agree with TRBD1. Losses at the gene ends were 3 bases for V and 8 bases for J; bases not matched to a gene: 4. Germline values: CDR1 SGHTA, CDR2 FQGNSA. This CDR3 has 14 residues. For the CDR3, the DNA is TGTGCCAGCAGCTTTACAGGGGGCGGCGAAAAACTGTTTTTT. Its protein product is CASSFTGGGEKLFF.

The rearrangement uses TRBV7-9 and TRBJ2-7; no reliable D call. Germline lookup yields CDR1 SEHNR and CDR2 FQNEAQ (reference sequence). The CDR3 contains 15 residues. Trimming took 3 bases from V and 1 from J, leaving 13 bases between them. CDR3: CASSFSAGSSYEQYF. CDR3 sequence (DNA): TGTGCCAGCAGCTTCTCCGCCGGGTCATCCTACGAGCAGTACTTC.

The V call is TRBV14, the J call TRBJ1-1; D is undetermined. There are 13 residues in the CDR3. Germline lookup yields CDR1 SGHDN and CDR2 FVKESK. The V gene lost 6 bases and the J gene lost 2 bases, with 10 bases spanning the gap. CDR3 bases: TGTGCCAGCAGAACCACACTAAACACTGAAGCTTTCTTT. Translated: CASRTTLNTEAFF.

In nucleotides, the CDR3 is TGTGCCAGCAGCCCCGGACAGGGGACCTTCTATGGCTACACCTTC. Its protein product is CASSPGQGTFYGYTF. The chain links TRBV9 to TRBJ1-2, with 9 nucleotides matching TRBD1. J lost 4 bases, V lost 4 bases, and 8 bases had no gene match. Germline CDR1 is SGDLS and CDR2 is YYNGEE. The CDR3 is 15 residues long.

The CDR3 loop reads CASSPGTSGSSYEQYF. In DNA form, the CDR3 reads TGCGCCAGCAGCCCCGGGACTAGCGGGAGCTCCTACGAGCAGTACTTC. The V and J genes are TRBV5-1 and TRBJ2-7; the match to TRBD2 covers 14 bases. Unmatched junction bases numbered 3, after V lost 4 bases and J lost 0 bases. Germline V CDR1 and CDR2: SGHRS, YFSETQ. The CDR3 is 16 amino acids.

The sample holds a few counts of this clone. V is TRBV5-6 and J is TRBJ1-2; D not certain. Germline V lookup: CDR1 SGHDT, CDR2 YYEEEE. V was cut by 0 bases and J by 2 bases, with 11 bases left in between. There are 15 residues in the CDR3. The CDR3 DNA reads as TGTGCCAGCAGCTTGGGTCACACCTGGAACTATGGCTACACCTTC. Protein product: CASSLGHTWNYGYTF.

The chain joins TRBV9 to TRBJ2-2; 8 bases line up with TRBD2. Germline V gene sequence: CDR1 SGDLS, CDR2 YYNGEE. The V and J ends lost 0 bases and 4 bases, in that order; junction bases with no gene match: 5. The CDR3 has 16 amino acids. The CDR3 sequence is CASSVETSGLTGELFF. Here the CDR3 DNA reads TGTGCCAGCAGCGTAGAAACTAGCGGACTCACCGGGGAGCTGTTTTTT.

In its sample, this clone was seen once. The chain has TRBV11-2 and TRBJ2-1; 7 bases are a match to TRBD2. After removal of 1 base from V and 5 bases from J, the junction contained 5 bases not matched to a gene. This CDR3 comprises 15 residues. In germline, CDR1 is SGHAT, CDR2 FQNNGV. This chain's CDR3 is CASSLGSGKNNEQFF. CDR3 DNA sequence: TGTGCCAGCAGCTTAGGCAGCGGGAAGAACAATGAGCAGTTCTTC.

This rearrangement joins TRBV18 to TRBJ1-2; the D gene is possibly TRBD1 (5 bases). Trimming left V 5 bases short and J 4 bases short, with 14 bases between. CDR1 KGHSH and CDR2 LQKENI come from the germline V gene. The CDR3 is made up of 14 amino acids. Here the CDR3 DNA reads TGTGCCAGCTCAATGTGGGGCGCGAGCTATGGCTACACCTTC. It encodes CASSMWGASYGYTF.

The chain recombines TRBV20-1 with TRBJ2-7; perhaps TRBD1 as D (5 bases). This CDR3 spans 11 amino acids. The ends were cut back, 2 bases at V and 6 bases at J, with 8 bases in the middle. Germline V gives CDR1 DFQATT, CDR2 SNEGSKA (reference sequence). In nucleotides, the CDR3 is TGCAGTGCTAGACAGGGCAGCGAGCAGTACTTC. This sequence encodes CSARQGSEQYF.

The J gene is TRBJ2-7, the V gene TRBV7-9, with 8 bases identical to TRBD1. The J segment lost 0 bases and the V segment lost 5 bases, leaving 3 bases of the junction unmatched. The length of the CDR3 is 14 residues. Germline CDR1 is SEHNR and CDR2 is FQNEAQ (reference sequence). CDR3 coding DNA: TGTGCCAGCAGCCCTACAGGGGGCTCCTACGAGCAGTACTTC. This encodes CASSPTGGSYEQYF.

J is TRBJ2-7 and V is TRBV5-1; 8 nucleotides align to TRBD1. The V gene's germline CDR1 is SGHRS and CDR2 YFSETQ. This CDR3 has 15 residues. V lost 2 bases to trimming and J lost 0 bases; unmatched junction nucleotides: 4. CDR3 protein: CASSFGTGHSYEQYF. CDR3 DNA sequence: TGCGCCAGCAGCTTCGGGACAGGCCACTCCTACGAGCAGTACTTC.

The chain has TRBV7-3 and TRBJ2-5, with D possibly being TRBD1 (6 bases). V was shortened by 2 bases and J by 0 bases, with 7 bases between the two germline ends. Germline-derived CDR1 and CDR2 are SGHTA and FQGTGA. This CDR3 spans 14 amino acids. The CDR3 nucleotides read TGTGCCAGCAGCTTACAGGGGAACCAAGAGACCCAGTACTTC. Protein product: CASSLQGNQETQYF. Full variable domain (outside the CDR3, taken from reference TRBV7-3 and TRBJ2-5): GAGVSQTPSNKVTEKGKYVELRCDPISGHTALYWYRQSLGQGPEFLIYFQGTGAADDSGLPNDRFFAVRPEGSVSTLKIQRTERGDSAVYLCASSLQGNQETQYFGPGTRLLVL.

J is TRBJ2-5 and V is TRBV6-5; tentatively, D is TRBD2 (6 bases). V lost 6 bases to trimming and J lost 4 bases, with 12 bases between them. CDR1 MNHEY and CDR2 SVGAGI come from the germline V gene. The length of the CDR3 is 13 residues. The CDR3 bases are TGTGCCAGCAGGCAGGTGGGGGGAGAGACCCAGTACTTC. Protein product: CASRQVGGETQYF.

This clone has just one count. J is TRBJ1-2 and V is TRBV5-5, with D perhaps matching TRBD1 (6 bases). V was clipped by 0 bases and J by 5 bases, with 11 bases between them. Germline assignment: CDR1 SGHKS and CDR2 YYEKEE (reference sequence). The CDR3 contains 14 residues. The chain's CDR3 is CASSLAVQGYGYTF. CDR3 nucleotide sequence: TGTGCCAGCAGCTTGGCCGTACAGGGATATGGCTACACCTTC.

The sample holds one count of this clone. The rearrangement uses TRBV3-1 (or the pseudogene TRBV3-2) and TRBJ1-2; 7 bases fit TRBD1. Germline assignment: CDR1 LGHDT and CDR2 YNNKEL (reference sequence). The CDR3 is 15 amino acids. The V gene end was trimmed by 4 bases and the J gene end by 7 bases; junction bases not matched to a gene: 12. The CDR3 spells CASSLLGHQGGGYTF. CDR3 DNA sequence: TGTGCCAGCAGCCTGTTGGGACATCAGGGGGGTGGCTACACCTTC.

CDR3 nucleotide sequence: TGTGCCAGCAGTTTTTTACGGGTGAACACTGAAGCTTTCTTT. Its translation: CASSFLRVNTEAFF. This chain joins TRBV28 and TRBJ1-1, with D uncertain. V was trimmed by 3 bases and J by 0 bases, leaving 8 bases between them. Germline V lookup: CDR1 MDHEN, CDR2 SYDVKM. This CDR3 contains 14 residues. The entire variable domain, with the rest obtained from reference TRBV28 and TRBJ1-1, is as follows: DVKVTQSSRYLVKRTGEKVFLECVQDMDHENMFWYRQDPGLGLRLIYFSYDVKMKEKGDIPEGYSVSREKKERFSLILESASTNQTSMYLCASSFLRVNTEAFFGQGTRLTVV.

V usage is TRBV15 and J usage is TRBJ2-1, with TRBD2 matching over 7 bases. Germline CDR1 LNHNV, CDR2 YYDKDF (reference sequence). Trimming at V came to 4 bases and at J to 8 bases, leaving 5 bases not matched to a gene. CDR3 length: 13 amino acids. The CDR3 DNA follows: TGTGCCACCAGCACCCGGACTAGAGATGAGCAGTTCTTC. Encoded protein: CATSTRTRDEQFF.

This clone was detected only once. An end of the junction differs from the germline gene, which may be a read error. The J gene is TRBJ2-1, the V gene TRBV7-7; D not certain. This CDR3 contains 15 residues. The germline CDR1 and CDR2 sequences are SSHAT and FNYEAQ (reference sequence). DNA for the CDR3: TGTGCTAGCAGCTTAGATGTTGGTAGTAGCAATGAGCAGTTCTTC. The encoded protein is CASSLDVGSSNEQFF.

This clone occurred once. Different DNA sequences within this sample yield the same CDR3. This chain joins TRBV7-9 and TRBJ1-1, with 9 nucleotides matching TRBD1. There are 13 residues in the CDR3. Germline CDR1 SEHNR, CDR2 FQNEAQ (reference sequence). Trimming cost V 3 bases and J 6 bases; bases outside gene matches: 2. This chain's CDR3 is CASSLGQGSEAFF. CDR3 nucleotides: TGTGCCAGCAGCTTGGGACAGGGATCTGAAGCTTTCTTT. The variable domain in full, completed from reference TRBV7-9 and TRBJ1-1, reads DTGVSQNPRHKITKRGQNVTFRCDPISEHNRLYWYRQTLGQGPEFLTYFQNEAQLEKSRLLSDRFSAERPKGSFSTLEIQRTEQGDSAMYLCASSLGQGSEAFFGQGTRLTVV.